Given below is one T cell receptor (beta chain) in context. The sample is drawn from a study of OX40 agonist ivuxolimab in advanced cancers. TCRdb's table, derived via immunoSEQ multiplex PCR, lists solely in-frame clones and lacks some. The sample lists 35,000 to 40,000 clones, around 80% occurring once. The germline CDR1 and CDR2 sequences are MDHEN and SYDVKM. Between the trimmed V and J ends, which lost 5 bases and 5 bases, there was a span of 15 bases. The CDR3 length is 14 residues. The sample consisted of CD4+ or CD8+ T cells sorted from blood, taken in a trial of the OX40 agonist ivuxolimab. The sequence was obtained from an adult with an advanced solid tumor such as melanoma, head and neck, liver or kidney cancer. The chain joins TRBV28 to TRBJ1-1; D unclear. CDR3 bases: TGTGCCAGCAGTAATCGAGACTCGGGGACTGAAGCTTTCTTT. It translates to CASSNRDSGTEAFF.